Shown below are 4 T cell receptor beta chains from a single sample sequenced in a study of blood T cell repertoires in COVID-19. The protocol was immunoSEQ multiplex PCR, while the TCRdb copy is restricted to in-frame clones and leaves out a portion. Of about 250,000 clones in the sample, about 87% are singletons; the top ten hold 2% to 3%. Sequencing input: PBMCs or T cells enriched from blood (not recorded which). The receptor set was obtained from a woman younger than 45 with acute COVID-19.

The chain links TRBV30 to TRBJ2-1; D may be TRBD2 (6 bases). Germline values: CDR1 GTSNPN, CDR2 SVGIG (reference sequence). The CDR3 runs to 13 residues. Between the trimmed V and J ends, which lost 2 bases and 8 bases, there was a span of 13 bases. The CDR3 protein is CAWSSRRDHEQFF. The CDR3 DNA reads as TGTGCCTGGAGTTCAAGGAGGGATCATGAGCAGTTCTTC.

The rearrangement joins TRBV19 to TRBJ1-1, with D possibly TRBD1 on 6 matching bases. V was pared by 5 bases and J by 11 bases, with 15 bases between. This CDR3 is built from 12 residues. Per the germline V gene, CDR1 is LNHDA and CDR2 is SQIVND (reference sequence). The CDR3 coding sequence is TGTGCCAGTAGTGCGAGACAGGACGCGGCTTTCTTT. This translates into CASSARQDAAFF.

The genes are TRBV18 and TRBJ2-2; tentative D call: TRBD1 (5 bases). This CDR3 comprises 15 residues. Germline V gene data show CDR1 as KGHSH and CDR2 as LQKENI. V was clipped by 3 bases and J by 1 base, with 9 bases between them. CDR3 DNA sequence: TGTGCCAGCTCACCCAGGGTAGGGAACACCGGGGAGCTGTTTTTT. Translating gives CASSPRVGNTGELFF.

The chain joins TRBV3-1 (or the pseudogene TRBV3-2) to TRBJ1-1; tentative D call: TRBD1 (6 bases). Trimming left V 4 bases short and J 1 base short, with 10 bases between. The CDR3 has 14 residues. CDR1 and CDR2 (germline): LGHDT, YNNKEL (reference sequence). The chain's CDR3 is CASSLSTGNTEAFF. CDR3 DNA sequence: TGTGCCAGCAGCCTATCGACAGGGAACACTGAAGCTTTCTTT.